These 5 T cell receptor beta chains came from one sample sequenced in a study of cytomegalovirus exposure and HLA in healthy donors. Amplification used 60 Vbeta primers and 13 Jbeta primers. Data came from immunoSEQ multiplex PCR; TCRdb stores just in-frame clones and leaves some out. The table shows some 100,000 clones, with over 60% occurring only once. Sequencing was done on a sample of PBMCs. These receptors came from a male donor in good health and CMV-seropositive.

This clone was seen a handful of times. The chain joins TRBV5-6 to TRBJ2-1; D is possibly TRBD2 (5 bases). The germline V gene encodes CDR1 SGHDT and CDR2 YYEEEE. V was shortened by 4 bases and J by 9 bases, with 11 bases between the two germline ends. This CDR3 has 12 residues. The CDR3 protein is CASSLTGVEQFF. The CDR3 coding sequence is TGTGCCAGCAGCCTCACCGGGGTTGAGCAGTTCTTC.

The CDR3 DNA sequence: TGTGCCTGGAGGACGACTAGCGGGGGGGCTCGGGGTCTGTTCTTC. Translated, it gives CAWRTTSGGARGLFF. The chain has TRBV30 and TRBJ2-1; 14 nucleotides align to TRBD2. The CDR3 totals 15 residues. CDR1 GTSNPN and CDR2 SVGIG come from the germline V gene (reference sequence). V lost 3 bases to trimming and J lost 15 bases; unmatched junction nucleotides: 13.

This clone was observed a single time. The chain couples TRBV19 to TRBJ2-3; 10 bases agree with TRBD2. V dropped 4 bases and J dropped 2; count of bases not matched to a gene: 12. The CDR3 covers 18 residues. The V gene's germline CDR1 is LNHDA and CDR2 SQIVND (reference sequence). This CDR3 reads CASSTKFASGGLTDTQYF. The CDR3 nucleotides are TGTGCCAGTAGTACTAAGTTCGCTAGCGGGGGTCTCACAGATACGCAGTATTTT.

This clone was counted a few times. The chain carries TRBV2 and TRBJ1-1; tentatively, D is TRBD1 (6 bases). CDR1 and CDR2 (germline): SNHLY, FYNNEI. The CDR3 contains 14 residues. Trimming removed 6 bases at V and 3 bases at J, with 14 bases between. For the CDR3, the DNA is TGTGCCAGCAGCCTAAAACAGGGACACACTGAAGCTTTCTTT. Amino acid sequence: CASSLKQGHTEAFF.

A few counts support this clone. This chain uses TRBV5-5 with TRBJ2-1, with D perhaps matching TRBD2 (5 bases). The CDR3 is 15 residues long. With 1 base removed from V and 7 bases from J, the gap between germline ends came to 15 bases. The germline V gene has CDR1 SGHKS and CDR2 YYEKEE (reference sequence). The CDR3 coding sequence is TGTGCCAGCAGCTTGATGAAGGGAGATGGGAATGAGCAGTTCTTC. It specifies CASSLMKGDGNEQFF.